Presented here are 12 T cell receptor beta chains from one specimen sequenced in a study of T cells in narcolepsy. Data came from immunoSEQ multiplex PCR; TCRdb stores just in-frame clones and leaves some out. This sample has fewer than 40,000 clones, with around 80% found just once. Sequenced input: CD45RA- memory CD4+ T cells from PBMCs. All receptors derive from a human donor with narcolepsy.

The genes are TRBV4-1 and TRBJ1-6; the match to TRBD1 covers 11 bases. Germline V CDR1 and CDR2: MGHRA, YSYEKL. The CDR3 is made up of 17 amino acids. V dropped 0 bases and J dropped 5; count of bases not matched to a gene: 3. The DNA of the CDR3 is TGCGCCAGCAGCCAAGATAGGGGACAGGGGGATAATTCACCCCTCCACTTT. It yields the protein CASSQDRGQGDNSPLHF.

The chain is built from TRBV7-2 and TRBJ2-7; possible D gene TRBD1, 6 bases. Germline-derived CDR1 and CDR2 are SGHTA and FQGNSA. V lost 3 bases and J lost 3, with 12 bases in between. The CDR3 covers 14 residues. The DNA of the CDR3 is TGTGCCAGCAGCTTCAGGCAGGGGATCTACGAGCAGTACTTC. Translation: CASSFRQGIYEQYF.

A single count supports this clone. J is TRBJ1-6 and V is TRBV7-9, with D hard to call. The V and J ends lost 6 bases and 10 bases respectively, with 10 bases between them. Looked up from germline, CDR1 is SEHNR and CDR2 is FQNEAQ (reference sequence). The CDR3 is made up of 12 amino acids. In nucleotides, the CDR3 is TGTGCCAGCAGGTGGGGAGGCTCACCCCTCCACTTT. Protein: CASRWGGSPLHF.

This clone appeared a few times. This chain links TRBV11-1 with TRBJ2-2; TRBD2 is a possible D gene (6 bases). Trimming removed 3 bases from V and 6 bases from J, with 11 bases in between. This CDR3 is 14 amino acids long. CDR1 is SGHAT, CDR2 FQDESV, per germline (reference sequence). As DNA, the CDR3 is TGTGCCAGCAGCTTTCAGGAGGGGTCCGGGGAGCTGTTTTTT. This encodes CASSFQEGSGELFF.

The chain links TRBV9 to TRBJ2-3; D is uncertain. The CDR3 runs 13 residues. Germline CDR1 reads SGDLS; CDR2 reads YYNGEE. V was cut by 4 bases and J by 5 bases, with 11 bases left in between. The CDR3 DNA sequence: TGTGCCAGCAGCCCCCATGATCAAGATACGCAGTATTTT. Translation: CASSPHDQDTQYF.

This chain connects TRBV6-6 to TRBJ1-2, with TRBD1 matching over 8 bases. Losses at the gene ends were 5 bases for V and 2 bases for J; bases not matched to a gene: 1. The germline CDR1 and CDR2 sequences are MNHNY and SVGAGI (reference sequence). This CDR3 has 13 residues. The CDR3 DNA follows: TGTGCCAGCAGTCCAGGGGGCAACTATGGCTACACCTTC. It yields the protein CASSPGGNYGYTF.

The J gene is TRBJ1-1, the V gene TRBV7-2, with unresolved D. The CDR3 loop spans 15 amino acids. Germline values: CDR1 SGHTA, CDR2 FQGNSA. The V and J ends lost 6 bases and 2 bases respectively, with 16 bases between them. CDR3 coding DNA: TGTGCCAGCAGTTGGCTCGGACGGGCTAACACTGAAGCTTTCTTT. As protein: CASSWLGRANTEAFF.

This chain joins TRBV19 and TRBJ2-2; weak D call: TRBD2 (5 bases). V was trimmed by 5 bases and J by 7 bases, leaving 11 bases between them. Germline-derived CDR1 and CDR2 are LNHDA and SQIVND (reference sequence). The CDR3 is made up of 13 amino acids. The CDR3 DNA is TGTGCCAGTAGTGCGGACTGGGACGGGGAGCTGTTTTTT. Translation gives CASSADWDGELFF.

This chain joins TRBV21-1 and TRBJ2-4; the table's TRBD2 call for D was not verified on the DNA. TRBV21-1 counts as a pseudogene. The CDR3 extends over 15 amino acids. The CDR3 sequence is CASRPCTLAKNIQYF. The DNA for the CDR3 is TGTGCCAGCAGACCCTGCACTCTAGCCAAAAACATTCAGTACTTC.

V is TRBV18 and J is TRBJ1-6; 10 bases align to TRBD1. V lost 3 bases and J lost 5; bases outside the gene matches: 1. Germline CDR1 reads KGHSH; CDR2 reads LQKENI. The CDR3 totals 15 residues. The CDR3 is CASSPGTGDNSPLHF. The CDR3 DNA is TGTGCCAGCTCACCCGGGACAGGGGATAATTCACCCCTCCACTTT.

The rearrangement links TRBV7-3 to TRBJ2-1; 7 bases fit TRBD1. The CDR3 covers 12 residues. In germline, CDR1 is SGHTA, CDR2 FQGTGA. V shed 5 bases and J 5 bases; nucleotides not matched to a gene: 0. This CDR3 reads CASSQGDNEQFF. The CDR3 region has the DNA TGTGCCAGCAGCCAGGGGGACAATGAGCAGTTCTTC.

The V call is TRBV5-1, the J call TRBJ2-3; 12 nucleotides align to TRBD2. After removal of 4 bases from V and 0 bases from J, the junction contained 9 bases not matched to a gene. The germline gives CDR1 SGHRS, CDR2 YFSETQ. The CDR3 has 18 residues. The CDR3 here is CASSPEPSGGASTDTQYF. Written as DNA, the CDR3 is TGCGCCAGCAGCCCGGAGCCTAGCGGGGGGGCTAGCACAGATACGCAGTATTTT. The variable domain in full, with the rest retrieved from reference TRBV5-1 and TRBJ2-3, is KAGVTQTPRYLIKTRGQQVTLSCSPISGHRSVSWYQQTPGQGLQFLFEYFSETQRNKGNFPGRFSGRQFSNSRSEMNVSTLELGDSALYLCASSPEPSGGASTDTQYFGPGTRLTVL.